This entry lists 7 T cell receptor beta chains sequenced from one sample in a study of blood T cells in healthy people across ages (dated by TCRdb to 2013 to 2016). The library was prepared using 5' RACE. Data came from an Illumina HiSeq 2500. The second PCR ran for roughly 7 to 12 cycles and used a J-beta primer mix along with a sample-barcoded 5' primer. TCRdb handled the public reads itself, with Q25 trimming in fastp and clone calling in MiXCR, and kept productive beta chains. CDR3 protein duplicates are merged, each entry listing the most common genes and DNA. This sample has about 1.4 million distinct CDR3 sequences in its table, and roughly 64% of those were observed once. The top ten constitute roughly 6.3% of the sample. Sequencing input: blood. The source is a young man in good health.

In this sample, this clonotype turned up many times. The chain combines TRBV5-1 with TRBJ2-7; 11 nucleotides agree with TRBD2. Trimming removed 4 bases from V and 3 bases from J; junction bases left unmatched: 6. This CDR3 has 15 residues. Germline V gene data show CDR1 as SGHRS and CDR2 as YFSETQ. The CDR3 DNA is TGCGCCAGCAGCCAACTAGCGGGAGAAGGCTACGAGCAGTACTTC. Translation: CASSQLAGEGYEQYF.

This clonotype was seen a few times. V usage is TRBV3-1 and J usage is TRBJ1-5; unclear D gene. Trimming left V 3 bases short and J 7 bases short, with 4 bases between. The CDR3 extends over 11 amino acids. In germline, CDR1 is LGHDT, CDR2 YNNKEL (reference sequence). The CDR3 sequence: CASSHVQPQHF. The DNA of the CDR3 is TGTGCCAGCAGCCACGTACAGCCCCAGCATTTT.

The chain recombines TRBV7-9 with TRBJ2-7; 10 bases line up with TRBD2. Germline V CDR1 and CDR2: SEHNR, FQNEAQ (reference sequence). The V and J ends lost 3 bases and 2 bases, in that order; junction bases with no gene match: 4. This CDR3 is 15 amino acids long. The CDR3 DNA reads TGTGCCAGCAGCTTGGAGCGGGAGGGCCCCTACGAGCAGTACTTC. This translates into CASSLEREGPYEQYF.

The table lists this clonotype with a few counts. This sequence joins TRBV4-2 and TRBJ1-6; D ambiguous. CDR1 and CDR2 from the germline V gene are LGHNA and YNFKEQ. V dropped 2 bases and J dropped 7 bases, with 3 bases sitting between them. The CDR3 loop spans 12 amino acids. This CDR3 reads CASSQPNSPLHF. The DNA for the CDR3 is TGTGCCAGCAGCCAACCAAATTCACCCCTCCACTTT.

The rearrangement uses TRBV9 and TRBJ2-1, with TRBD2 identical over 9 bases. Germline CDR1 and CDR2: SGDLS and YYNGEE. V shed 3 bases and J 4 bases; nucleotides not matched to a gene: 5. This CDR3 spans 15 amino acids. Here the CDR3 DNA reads TGTGCCAGCAGCGCCAGGACTAGCGCGTACAATGAGCAGTTCTTC. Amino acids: CASSARTSAYNEQFF.

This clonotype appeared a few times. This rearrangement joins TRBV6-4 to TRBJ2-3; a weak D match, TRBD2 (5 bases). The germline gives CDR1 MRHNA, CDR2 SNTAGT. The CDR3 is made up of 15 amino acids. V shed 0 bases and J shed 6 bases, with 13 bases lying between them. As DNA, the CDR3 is TGTGCCAGCAGTGACTCGACGTCCGGGGTGGATACGCAGTATTTT. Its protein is CASSDSTSGVDTQYF.

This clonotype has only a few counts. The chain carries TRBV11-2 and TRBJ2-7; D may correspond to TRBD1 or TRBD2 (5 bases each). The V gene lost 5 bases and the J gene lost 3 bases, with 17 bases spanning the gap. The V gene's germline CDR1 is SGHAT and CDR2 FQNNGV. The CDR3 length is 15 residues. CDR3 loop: CASSATSGPHYEQYF. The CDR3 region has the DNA TGTGCCAGCAGCGCAACCTCGGGACCCCACTACGAGCAGTACTTC.